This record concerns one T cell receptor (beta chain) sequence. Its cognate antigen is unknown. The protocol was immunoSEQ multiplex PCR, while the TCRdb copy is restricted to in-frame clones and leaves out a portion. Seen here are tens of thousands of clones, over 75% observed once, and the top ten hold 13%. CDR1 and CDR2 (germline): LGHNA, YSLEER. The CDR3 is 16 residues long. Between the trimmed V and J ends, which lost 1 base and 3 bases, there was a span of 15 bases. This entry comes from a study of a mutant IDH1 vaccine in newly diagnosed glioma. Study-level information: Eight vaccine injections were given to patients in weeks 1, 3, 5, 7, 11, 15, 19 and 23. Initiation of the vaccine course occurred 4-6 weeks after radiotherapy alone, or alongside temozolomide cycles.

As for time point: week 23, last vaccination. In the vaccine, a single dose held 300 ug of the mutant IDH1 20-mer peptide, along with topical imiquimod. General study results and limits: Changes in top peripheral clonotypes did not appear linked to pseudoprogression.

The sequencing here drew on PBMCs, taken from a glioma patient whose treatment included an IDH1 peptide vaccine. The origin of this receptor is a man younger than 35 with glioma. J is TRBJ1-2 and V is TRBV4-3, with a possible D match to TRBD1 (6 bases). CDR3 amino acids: CASSQGEGHYYYGYTF. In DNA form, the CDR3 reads TGCGCCAGCAGCCAAGGCGAGGGACATTACTACTATGGCTACACCTTC.